The 18 T cell receptor beta chains in this list originate from one sample, sequenced in a study of blood T cell repertoires in COVID-19. Sequencing was performed with immunoSEQ multiplex PCR; in TCRdb, only in-frame clones are kept and a portion is missing. The sample lists some 290,000 clones; 85% to 90% were seen once. The specimen was peripheral blood. The source is a woman younger than 45 with COVID-19, enrolled during active disease.

The gene calls are TRBV15 and TRBJ2-1; 7 nucleotides align to TRBD1. The V gene's germline CDR1 is LNHNV and CDR2 YYDKDF (reference sequence). The CDR3 sequence is 14 residues long. V shed 1 base and J 12 bases; nucleotides not matched to a gene: 9. The CDR3, as DNA: TGTGCCACCAGCAGAGGAGGGGGCGTAGATGGGCAGTTCTTC. Its protein product is CATSRGGGVDGQFF.

The rearrangement uses TRBV2 and TRBJ1-6, with TRBD1 as a possible D gene (6 bases). The germline gives CDR1 SNHLY, CDR2 FYNNEI. V lost 11 bases and J lost 5, with 16 bases in between. This CDR3 is 14 amino acids long. Written as DNA, the CDR3 is TGTGCCGGGACACTCCGACCTGATAATTCACCCCTCCACTTT. Translation gives CAGTLRPDNSPLHF.

This chain uses TRBV5-1 with TRBJ2-7; 8 bases are a match to TRBD1. There are 16 residues in the CDR3. Looked up from germline, CDR1 is SGHRS and CDR2 is YFSETQ. V trimming: 4 bases; J trimming: 2 bases; junction bases outside the gene matches: 11. For the CDR3, the DNA is TGCGCCAGCAGCCTGGCCCTCCTGGGACAGGCCTACGAGCAGTACTTC. This translates into CASSLALLGQAYEQYF.

The V and J genes are TRBV7-2 and TRBJ2-6; a weak D match, TRBD2 (5 bases). The CDR3 totals 16 residues. V lost 4 bases to trimming and J lost 0 bases, with 10 bases between them. Germline V gene lookup returns CDR1 SGHTA and CDR2 FQGNSA. The DNA of the CDR3 is TGTGCCAGCAGCTCCGGGATCTCCTCTGGGGCCAACGTCCTGACTTTC. Translation: CASSSGISSGANVLTF.

This clone appeared a single time. This rearrangement joins TRBV4-2 to TRBJ1-2; perhaps TRBD1 as D (5 bases). The CDR3 spans 14 residues. Trimming shortened V by 0 bases and J by 8 bases, and 13 bases separated the two germline ends. Germline CDR1 reads LGHNA; CDR2 reads YNFKEQ. CDR3 sequence: CASSQEGRGKGYTF. CDR3 coding DNA: TGTGCCAGCAGCCAAGAGGGTAGGGGTAAAGGCTACACCTTC.

The J gene is TRBJ2-7, the V gene TRBV27, with TRBD2 as a possible D gene (5 bases). The germline V gene has CDR1 MNHEY and CDR2 SMNVEV (reference sequence). The V end was cut by 0 bases, the J end by 6 bases, with 12 bases between. This CDR3 has 14 residues. The DNA of the CDR3 is TGTGCCAGCAGTTTATCGGCGGGCCCGCTCGAGCAGTACTTC. Translated: CASSLSAGPLEQYF.

V gene TRBV2 combines with J gene TRBJ2-5; a weak D match, TRBD1 (5 bases). V gave up 11 bases and J gave up 1 base, with 8 bases separating them. The CDR3 is 11 residues long. The V gene's germline CDR1 is SNHLY and CDR2 FYNNEI. The CDR3 region is CAGAAQETQYF. In DNA, the CDR3 is TGTGCCGGGGCCGCCCAAGAGACCCAGTACTTC. The complete variable domain, with remaining parts taken from reference TRBV2 and TRBJ2-5, reads EPEVTQTPSHQVTQMGQEVILRCVPISNHLYFYWYRQILGQKVEFLVSFYNNEISEKSEIFDDQFSVERPDGSNFTLKIRSTKLEDSAMYFCAGAAQETQYFGPGTRLLVL.

This clone was detected only once. The rearrangement uses TRBV28 and TRBJ1-2, with TRBD1 matching 10 bases. CDR3 size: 15 residues. CDR1 and CDR2 from the germline V gene are MDHEN and SYDVKM. V was pared by 5 bases and J by 4 bases, with 7 bases of the junction left unmatched. CDR3 coding DNA: TGTGCCAGCAGTGAGACAGGGGGCTATTTCTATGGCTACACCTTC. Its translation is CASSETGGYFYGYTF.

V and J are TRBV4-1 and TRBJ2-6; D might be TRBD1 (5 bases). The germline CDR1 and CDR2 sequences are MGHRA and YSYEKL. Trimming stripped 5 bases from V and 0 bases from J, with 8 bases between. This CDR3 contains 15 residues. CDR3 nucleotides: TGCGCCAGCAGCTTCACAGGCTCTGGGGCCAACGTCCTGACTTTC. Its protein product is CASSFTGSGANVLTF.

This clone appeared once. The V gene is TRBV5-8, the J gene TRBJ2-5, with TRBD2 matching 15 bases. J gave up 5 bases and V 1 base, and 9 bases lay outside the gene matches. Per the germline V gene, CDR1 is SGHTS and CDR2 is YDEGEE. The CDR3 runs 18 residues. CDR3 region: CASSLTDLGLAGGETQYF. The DNA for the CDR3 is TGTGCCAGCAGCTTGACCGACTTGGGACTAGCGGGAGGCGAGACCCAGTACTTC. Filled out from reference TRBV5-8 and TRBJ2-5, the complete variable domain reads EAGVTQSPTHLIKTRGQQATLRCSPISGHTSVYWYQQALGLGLQFLLWYDEGEERNRGNFPPRFSGRQFPNYSSELNVNALELEDSALYLCASSLTDLGLAGGETQYFGPGTRLLVL.

This clone was seen only once. The chain joins TRBV7-9 to TRBJ2-1, with 7 bases identical to TRBD2. Germline lookup yields CDR1 SEHNR and CDR2 FQNEAQ (reference sequence). The ends lost 5 bases at V and 4 bases at J; junction bases unmatched: 8. CDR3 length: 15 amino acids. The CDR3, as DNA: TGTGCCAGCAGCCCGAGCGGGAAACTTTACAATGAGCAGTTCTTC. It encodes CASSPSGKLYNEQFF.

V gene TRBV29-1 combines with J gene TRBJ2-5; D possibly corresponds to TRBD2 (5 bases). CDR3 length equals 12 residues. Trimming cost V 3 bases and J 8 bases, with 13 bases left between them. Germline-derived CDR1 and CDR2 are SQVTM and ANQGSEA. The CDR3 region has the DNA TGCAGCGTTGATGTGGGCGGAGGCACCCAGTACTTC. Translation gives CSVDVGGGTQYF. Full variable domain (outside the CDR3, taken from reference TRBV29-1 and TRBJ2-5): SAVISQKPSRDICQRGTSLTIQCQVDSQVTMMFWYRQQPGQSLTLIATANQGSEATYESGFVIDKFPISRPNLTFSTLTVSNMSPEDSSIYLCSVDVGGGTQYFGPGTRLLVL.

Points on this clone: The sample holds other DNA sequences that translate to the same CDR3. The CDR3 protein is CASSVVGGGRETQYF. CDR3 DNA sequence: TGTGCCAGCAGCGTAGTTGGGGGAGGAAGGGAGACCCAGTACTTC. This chain joins TRBV9 and TRBJ2-5; TRBD2 might be the D (6 bases). V lost 0 bases to trimming and J lost 5 bases, with 14 bases between them. CDR3 length: 15 residues. CDR1 SGDLS and CDR2 YYNGEE come from the germline V gene.

This clone was counted a few times. The V and J genes are TRBV21-1 and TRBJ2-1; whether TRBD2, the table's D call, matches the DNA was not checked. TRBV21-1 corresponds to a pseudogene. The CDR3 has 15 residues. The CDR3 coding sequence is TGTGCCAGCAGCAAAGTAAGAGTCTTTTACAATGAGCAGTTCTTC. This translates into CASSKVRVFYNEQFF.

V and J are TRBV2 and TRBJ2-7, with TRBD1 matching over 12 bases. The junction had 7 bases not matched to a gene; V was cut back by 5 bases and J by 5 bases. The germline CDR1 and CDR2 sequences are SNHLY and FYNNEI. The CDR3 is 15 residues long. Here the CDR3 DNA reads TGTGCCAGCAGTTTTGACGGGACAGGGGGCGACGAGCAGTACTTC. Translation gives CASSFDGTGGDEQYF. The whole variable domain, filled in from reference TRBV2 and TRBJ2-7, reads EPEVTQTPSHQVTQMGQEVILRCVPISNHLYFYWYRQILGQKVEFLVSFYNNEISEKSEIFDDQFSVERPDGSNFTLKIRSTKLEDSAMYFCASSFDGTGGDEQYFGPGTRLTVT.

The rearrangement uses TRBV24-1 and TRBJ1-4; TRBD1 might be the D (6 bases). This CDR3 is built from 12 residues. V was cut by 3 bases and J by 8 bases, with 6 bases left in between. Per the germline V gene, CDR1 is KGHDR and CDR2 is SFDVKD. The CDR3 spells CATSDQGEKLFF. CDR3 DNA sequence: TGTGCCACCAGTGATCAGGGGGAAAAACTGTTTTTT.

The genes are TRBV6-2 or TRBV6-3 and TRBJ2-7, with 13 bases matching TRBD2. The CDR3 length is 16 residues. Losses at the gene ends were 4 bases for V and 7 bases for J; bases not matched to a gene: 10. Looked up from germline, CDR1 is MNHEY and CDR2 is SVGEGT. The DNA for the CDR3 is TGTGCCAGCAGTTCCTACGGACTAGCGGGGGAAAGGGAGCAGTACTTC. It encodes CASSSYGLAGEREQYF.

The CDR3 nucleotides read TGCGCCAGCAGCCAACTACTAAGTATGAACACTGAAGCTTTCTTT. Translating it yields CASSQLLSMNTEAFF. The gene calls are TRBV4-1 and TRBJ1-1; D uncertain. V shed 2 bases and J shed 0 bases, with 10 bases lying between them. The germline gives CDR1 MGHRA, CDR2 YSYEKL. The CDR3 loop spans 15 amino acids.